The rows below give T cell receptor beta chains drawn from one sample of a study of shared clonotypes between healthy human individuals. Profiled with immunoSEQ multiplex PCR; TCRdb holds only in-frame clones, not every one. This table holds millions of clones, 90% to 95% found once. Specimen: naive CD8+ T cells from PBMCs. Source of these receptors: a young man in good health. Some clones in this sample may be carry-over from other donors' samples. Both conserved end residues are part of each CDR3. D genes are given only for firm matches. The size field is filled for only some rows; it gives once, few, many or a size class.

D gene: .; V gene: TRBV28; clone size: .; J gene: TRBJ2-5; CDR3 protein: CASSKTAGEGGQETQYF; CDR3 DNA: TGTGCCAGCAGTAAGACGGCAGGGGAGGGGGGCCAAGAGACCCAGTACTTC
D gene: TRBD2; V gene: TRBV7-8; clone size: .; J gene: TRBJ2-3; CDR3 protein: CASSMIGGLAGVGDTQYF; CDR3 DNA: TGTGCCAGCAGCATGATTGGGGGACTAGCGGGAGTCGGGGATACGCAGTATTTT
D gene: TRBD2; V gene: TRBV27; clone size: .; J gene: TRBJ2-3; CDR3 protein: CASSLSILSGAGEMPDTQYF; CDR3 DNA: TGTGCCAGCAGTTTATCTATTTTGAGCGGGGCTGGGGAGATGCCAGATACGCAGTATTTT
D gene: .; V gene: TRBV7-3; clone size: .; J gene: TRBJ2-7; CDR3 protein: CASRAKASPSYEQYF; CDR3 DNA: TGTGCCAGCAGGGCAAAGGCGTCCCCCTCCTACGAGCAGTACTTC
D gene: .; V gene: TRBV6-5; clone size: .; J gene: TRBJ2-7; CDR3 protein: CASSGQISRYEQYF; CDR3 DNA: TGTGCCAGCAGCGGACAGATATCGAGGTACGAGCAGTACTTC
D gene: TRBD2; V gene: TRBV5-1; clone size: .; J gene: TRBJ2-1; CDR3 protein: CASSSVPGLAGEMGNEQFF; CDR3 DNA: TGCGCCAGCAGCTCCGTCCCGGGACTAGCGGGAGAAATGGGTAATGAGCAGTTCTTC
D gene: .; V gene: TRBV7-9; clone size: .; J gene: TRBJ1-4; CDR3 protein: CASGRGRGEKLFF; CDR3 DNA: TGTGCCAGTGGCCGGGGCCGGGGTGAAAAACTGTTTTTT
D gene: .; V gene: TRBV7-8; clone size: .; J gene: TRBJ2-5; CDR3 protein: CASSLGLEGPDSETQYF; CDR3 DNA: TGTGCCAGCAGCTTAGGCTTGGAAGGGCCCGATTCGGAGACCCAGTACTTC
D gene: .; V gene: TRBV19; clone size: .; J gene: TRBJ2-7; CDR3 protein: CASSIVSGANDEQYF; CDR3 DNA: TGTGCCAGTAGTATAGTGTCAGGTGCGAACGACGAGCAGTACTTC
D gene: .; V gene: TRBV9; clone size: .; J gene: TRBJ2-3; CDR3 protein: CASSAARDTQYF; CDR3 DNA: TGTGCCAGCAGCGCCGCTCGGGATACGCAGTATTTT
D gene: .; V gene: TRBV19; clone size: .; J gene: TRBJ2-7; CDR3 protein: CASSIDLSYEQYF; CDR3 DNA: TGTGCCAGTAGTATAGATCTATCTTACGAGCAGTACTTC
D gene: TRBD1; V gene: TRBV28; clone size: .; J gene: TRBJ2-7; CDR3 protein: CASSFYRDRVGEQYF; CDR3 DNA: TGTGCCAGCAGTTTTTACCGGGACAGGGTAGGCGAGCAGTACTTC
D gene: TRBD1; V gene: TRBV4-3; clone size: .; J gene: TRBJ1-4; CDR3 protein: CASSQPYRGDEKLFF; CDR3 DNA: TGCGCCAGCAGCCAACCATACAGGGGGGATGAAAAACTGTTTTTT
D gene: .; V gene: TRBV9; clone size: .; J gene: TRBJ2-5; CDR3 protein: CASSVVGGQETQYF; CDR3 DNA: TGTGCCAGCAGCGTAGTTGGCGGGCAAGAGACCCAGTACTTC
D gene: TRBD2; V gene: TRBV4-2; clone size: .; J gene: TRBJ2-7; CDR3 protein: CASGPEVASGLYEQYF; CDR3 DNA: TGTGCCAGCGGCCCCGAGGTGGCTAGCGGGTTATACGAGCAGTACTTC
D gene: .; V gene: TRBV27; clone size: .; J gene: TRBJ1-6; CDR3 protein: CASSSLGLWSPLHF; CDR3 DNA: TGTGCCAGCAGTTCGCTGGGGTTATGGTCACCCCTCCACTTT
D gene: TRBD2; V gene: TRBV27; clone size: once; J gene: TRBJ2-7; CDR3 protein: CASSGGVLAGHPDEQYF; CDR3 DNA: TGTGCCAGCAGTGGGGGGGTGCTAGCGGGACACCCGGACGAGCAGTACTTC
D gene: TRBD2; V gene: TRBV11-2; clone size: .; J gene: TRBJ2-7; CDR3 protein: CASSLDKASGPPYEQYF; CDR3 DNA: TGTGCCAGCAGCTTAGATAAGGCTAGCGGACCTCCATACGAGCAGTACTTC
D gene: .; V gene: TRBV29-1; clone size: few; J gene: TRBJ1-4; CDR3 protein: CSAVGEKLFF; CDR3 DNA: TGCAGCGCGGTCGGGGAAAAACTGTTTTTT
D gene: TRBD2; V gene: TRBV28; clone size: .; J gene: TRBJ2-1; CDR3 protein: CASSYGTSVYNEQFF; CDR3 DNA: TGTGCCAGCAGCTACGGGACTAGCGTTTACAATGAGCAGTTCTTC
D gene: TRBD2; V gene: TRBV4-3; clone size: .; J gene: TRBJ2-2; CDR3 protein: CASSQDSRGSTGELFF; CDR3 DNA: TGCGCCAGCAGCCAAGATTCGCGCGGGAGTACCGGGGAGCTGTTTTTT
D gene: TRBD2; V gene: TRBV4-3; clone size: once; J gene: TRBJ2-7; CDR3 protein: CASSLGTSGGYEQYF; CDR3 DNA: TGCGCCAGCAGCCTTGGGACTAGCGGGGGGTACGAGCAGTACTTC
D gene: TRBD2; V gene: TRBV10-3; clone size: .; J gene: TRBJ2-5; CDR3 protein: CAISEHGRLEKRLQETQYF; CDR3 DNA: TGTGCCATCAGTGAGCACGGGAGGCTCGAGAAGCGTCTCCAAGAGACCCAGTACTTC
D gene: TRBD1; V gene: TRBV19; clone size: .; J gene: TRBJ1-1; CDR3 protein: CASSIAGTGNTEAFF; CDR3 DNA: TGTGCCAGTAGTATAGCAGGGACAGGTAACACTGAAGCTTTCTTT
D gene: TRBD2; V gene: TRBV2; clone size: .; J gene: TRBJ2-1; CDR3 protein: CARHAGGEFNEQFF; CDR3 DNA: TGTGCCAGACACGCGGGAGGGGAGTTCAATGAGCAGTTCTTC
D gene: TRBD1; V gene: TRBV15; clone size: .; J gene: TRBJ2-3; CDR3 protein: CATSERTGGTDTQYF; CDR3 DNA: TGTGCCACCAGCGAACGGACAGGGGGCACAGATACGCAGTATTTT
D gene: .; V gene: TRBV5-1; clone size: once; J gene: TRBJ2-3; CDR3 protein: CASSLDSLTDTQYF; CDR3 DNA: TGCGCCAGCAGCTTGGACAGCTTAACAGATACGCAGTATTTT
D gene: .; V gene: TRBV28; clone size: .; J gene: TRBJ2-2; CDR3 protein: CGTRATGELFF; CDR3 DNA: TGTGGCACGAGGGCCACCGGGGAGCTGTTTTTT
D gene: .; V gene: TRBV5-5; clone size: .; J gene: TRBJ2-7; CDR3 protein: CASSPGTTYYEQYF; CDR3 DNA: TGTGCCAGCAGCCCGGGGACAACCTACTACGAGCAGTACTTC